This T cell receptor (beta chain) was recorded in a study of blood T cell repertoires in COVID-19 (dated by TCRdb to 2018 to 2021). General notes on the study: Samples covering the acute and convalescent phases of COVID-19 were provided by collaborators in the United States, Italy and Spain. The prospective study material was composed of cDNA or gDNA derived from T cells, B-cell-depleted T cells, or PBMCs. The dataset comprised deeply sampled blood TCRbeta repertoires from subjects exposed to, actively infected with, or recovered from COVID-19. A freely available public database, intended as a resource for researchers studying the immune response to SARS-CoV-2, is where the repertoires were released. The samples were drawn from two sources: the first 160 participants of the ongoing ImmuneRACE study, and over 1,000 subjects contributed by 6 global collaborators. Sample metadata almost always included a de-identified subject ID, COVID-19 status, age in years and sex. HLA class I and class II types, where available, came from metadata supplied by the sample provider rather than from assay-based typing. The research as a whole found: The quantity of clinical and demographic metadata differed by source and by participant and was supplied without curation.

The germline V gene gives CDR1 as MNHEY and CDR2 as SVGAGI. V is trimmed back by 6 bases and J by 4 bases, and the junction contains 10 bases that no gene match accounts for. The CDR3 spans 15 residues, from the cysteine through the phenylalanine. Only CDR3 DNA is held: 45 bases, read in frame from base 1. TCRbeta CDR3 regions were amplified from genomic DNA by means of the immunoSEQ Assay, a bias-controlled multiplex PCR. Per the original workflow: Within the assay, amplification of reference gene primers was used to estimate how many nucleated cells each sample contained. To quantify the absolute abundance of each unique TCRbeta CDR3 rearrangement, sequence reads were collapsed and filtered. Productive Simpson clonality was computed per sample as the square root of Simpson's diversity index over productive rearrangements. TCRdb took over this immuneACCESS table, retaining in-frame rearrangements with V and J assigned. Such tables are incomplete; in checked studies, under half of the missing clones stem from an unresolved V gene, and the remainder is unexplained. The DNA was the basis for D and trimming; V, J and clone size are from that table. The sample profile shows under 300,000 clones; around four fifths of them were found once. Of the sample, approximately 5.4% is held by the ten largest clones.

Comments on this clone: Its antigen has not been determined. The input lacks base qualities; no much larger clone sits a single base away.

Whole blood was collected in K2EDTA tubes by collaborating institutions according to the institutions' own protocols. Collaborator samples were shipped for TCRbeta analysis as frozen whole blood, isolated PBMCs, or DNA extracted from either sample type. The sample comprised peripheral blood. The source is a man at least 80 years old with acute or convalescent COVID-19. The chain couples TRBV6-5 to TRBJ2-5, with 8 bases matching TRBD2. The DNA sequence follows: TGTGCCAGCAGCCCGCCGGGACTAGTAGTAGAGACCCAGTACTTC. Its product reads: CASSPPGLVVETQYF.